This T cell receptor beta chain comes out of a study of blood T cell repertoires in COVID-19 (dated by TCRdb to 2020 to 2022). For the wider study: Samples covering the acute and convalescent phases of COVID-19 were provided by collaborators in the United States, Italy and Spain. The repertoires were made available in a free public database intended to serve as a resource for research on the immune response to SARS-CoV-2. The sample metadata nearly always contained a de-identified subject ID, COVID-19 status, age in years and sex. Where HLA class I and class II types were available, the types were taken from metadata supplied by the sample provider, not from assay-based typing. The dataset comprised deeply sampled blood TCRbeta repertoires from subjects exposed to, actively infected with, or recovered from COVID-19. The material from the prospective study consisted of cDNA or gDNA derived from T cells, B-cell-depleted T cells, or PBMCs. The samples were drawn from the first 160 participants of the ongoing ImmuneRACE study and from 1,254 subjects provided by 6 global collaborators. The investigation overall reported the following: Clinical and demographic metadata were provided uncurated, with the amount varying by source and participant.

This clone was recorded a few times. Its recognized antigen is unknown. No per-base quality is available; no much larger clone lies one base away. Collaborating institutions collected whole blood in K2EDTA tubes following their own protocols. For TCRbeta analysis, collaborators shipped samples as frozen whole blood, isolated PBMCs, or DNA extracted from either of those sample types. Taken from the germline V gene (reference sequence), the CDR1 and CDR2 loops are SGHNT and YYREEE. From cysteine to phenylalanine, the CDR3 is 16 amino acids long. Solely the CDR3 DNA is kept, with 48 bases framed from the first base. V trim: 4 bases; J trim: 1 base; unmatched bases: 7. TCRbeta CDR3 regions were amplified from genomic DNA using the immunoSEQ Assay, a bias-controlled multiplex PCR. Concerning the study's data processing: Within the assay, amplification of reference gene primers was used to estimate how many nucleated cells each sample contained. To quantify the absolute abundance of each unique TCRbeta CDR3 rearrangement, sequence reads were collapsed and filtered. For each sample, productive Simpson clonality was calculated as the square root of Simpson's diversity index across productive rearrangements. The table was pulled from immuneACCESS by TCRdb, which kept in-frame rearrangements only. Such tables lose some clones; where checked, under half of the loss comes from unresolved V genes, and the rest has no known cause. That table supplies the V and J calls and clone size; D and trimming were determined from the DNA. The sample table records about 110,000 clones; about 89% of these occur just once. The ten largest clones represent roughly 4% of the sample.

The origin of this receptor is a man between 35 and 55 years old with acute or convalescent COVID-19. The sample taken for sequencing was peripheral blood. The chain uses TRBV5-4 and TRBJ1-1, and 10 junctional nucleotides match TRBD1. The CDR3 in this case is CASSGRQGAENTEAFF. The nucleotides read TGTGCCAGCAGCGGGAGACAGGGGGCGGAGAACACTGAAGCTTTCTTT. The CDR3, completed at both ends by the reference TRBV5-4 and TRBJ1-1 genes, gives the full variable domain ETGVTQSPTHLIKTRGQQVTLRCSSQSGHNTVSWYQQALGQGPQFIFQYYREEENGRGNFPPRFSGLQFPNYSSELNVNALELDDSALYLCASSGRQGAENTEAFFGQGTRLTVV.